These 26 T cell receptor beta chains were all obtained from the same sample, sequenced in a study of blood T cells in healthy people across ages. Sample-barcoded 5' priming and a J-beta primer mix drove a second PCR of about 6 to 11 cycles. TCRdb itself ran the 5' RACE reads through MiXCR, one entry per CDR3 protein. Among 800,000 to 950,000 distinct CDR3 sequences listed, 25% to 30% were seen once. These same data were also listed under a study on T cells of mothers and their children.

The material sequenced was blood. All receptors derive from a woman aged 40 to 55 in good health.

This clonotype was seen only a few times. This chain links TRBV28 with TRBJ1-5, with unresolved D. Trimming took 8 bases from V and 2 from J, leaving 13 bases between them. The CDR3 covers 14 residues. Germline CDR1 and CDR2: MDHEN and SYDVKM. CDR3 bases: TGTGCCAGCGAAGAAGGCGGCGGCAATCAGCCCCAGCATTTT. Translated: CASEEGGGNQPQHF.

Regarding this clonotype: At one of its ends the junction is not consistent with the germline gene, which may arise from a read error. The rearrangement joins TRBV28 to TRBJ2-5; 13 nucleotides line up with TRBD2. The CDR3 sequence is 17 residues long. The germline CDR1 and CDR2 sequences are MDHEN and SYDVKM. The CDR3 DNA reads TGTACCAGCAGTTCGTACGGGACTAGCGGGGCCCGGGAGACCCAGTACTTC. It specifies CTSSSYGTSGARETQYF.

This clonotype was detected many times. The V and J genes are TRBV28 and TRBJ2-7, with 8 bases lining up with TRBD1. This CDR3 is 17 amino acids long. CDR1 MDHEN and CDR2 SYDVKM come from the germline V gene. The V and J ends lost 2 bases and 5 bases, in that order; junction bases with no gene match: 14. CDR3 DNA sequence: TGTGCCAGCAGTTTAGGACAGGGCATAAGGACGACTAACGAGCAGTACTTC. As protein: CASSLGQGIRTTNEQYF.

The J gene is TRBJ2-7, the V gene TRBV9; D could derive from TRBD1 or TRBD2 (5 bases each). The CDR3 has 14 amino acids. The germline V gene has CDR1 SGDLS and CDR2 YYNGEE. The V gene lost 3 bases and the J gene lost 3 bases, with 13 bases spanning the gap. For the CDR3, the DNA is TGTGCCAGCAGCGCCGGGACGGCAGGCTACGAGCAGTACTTC. This gives the protein CASSAGTAGYEQYF.

This sequence joins TRBV20-1 and TRBJ2-3; D perhaps matches TRBD2 (5 bases). Germline-derived CDR1 and CDR2 are DFQATT and SNEGSKA (reference sequence). This CDR3 has 16 amino acids. The V end was cut by 0 bases, the J end by 6 bases, with 19 bases between. The CDR3, as DNA: TGCAGTGCTAGAGATGGGCGGGTCAAAGGTTTGGATACGCAGTATTTT. Its translation is CSARDGRVKGLDTQYF.

This clonotype occurred many times. The V call is TRBV5-6, the J call TRBJ1-1, with 7 bases that match TRBD1. This CDR3 spans 14 amino acids. Trimming removed 5 bases from V and 10 bases from J; junction bases left unmatched: 14. Per germline, CDR1 SGHDT and CDR2 YYEEEE. CDR3 nucleotide sequence: TGTGCCAGCAGTCGCCGGGACAGCAACCCTGGAGCTTTCTTT. Protein sequence: CASSRRDSNPGAFF.

This clonotype turned up a few times. The J gene is TRBJ2-3, the V gene TRBV7-9; TRBD1 matches at 9 bases. V dropped 4 bases and J dropped 4; count of bases not matched to a gene: 3. The germline V gene encodes CDR1 SEHNR and CDR2 FQNEAQ (reference sequence). This CDR3 spans 14 amino acids. CDR3: CASSYTGGSDTQYF. The CDR3 DNA reads TGTGCCAGCAGCTATACAGGGGGCTCAGATACGCAGTATTTT.

This clonotype came up many times. This chain uses TRBV7-2 with TRBJ2-7; TRBD1 matches at 8 bases. CDR3 length: 14 amino acids. Germline assignment: CDR1 SGHTA and CDR2 FQGNSA. With V trimmed by 5 bases and J by 3 bases, 6 bases remained unmatched. The CDR3 DNA sequence: TGTGCCAGCAGCCGGACAGGGATCGGCTACGAGCAGTACTTC. Translating it yields CASSRTGIGYEQYF.

This clonotype occurred a few times. V is TRBV27 and J is TRBJ2-2; D gene unclear. Trimming removed 3 bases at V and 1 base at J, with 9 bases between. This CDR3 is built from 15 residues. Germline V gene data show CDR1 as MNHEY and CDR2 as SMNVEV (reference sequence). The CDR3 nucleotides read TGTGCCAGCAGTTTCTTAGCAGGGAACACCGGGGAGCTGTTTTTT. This sequence encodes CASSFLAGNTGELFF.

The J gene is TRBJ2-5, the V gene TRBV7-2; D possibly corresponds to TRBD2 (6 bases). Germline CDR1 is SGHTA and CDR2 is FQGNSA. This CDR3 comprises 13 residues. The V end lost 2 bases, the J end lost 5 bases, and 9 bases lay between the germline ends. CDR3 residues: CASSLYRGETQYF. DNA of the CDR3: TGTGCCAGCAGCTTATACCGGGGGGAGACCCAGTACTTC.

Many counts were recorded for this clonotype. This chain joins TRBV7-6 and TRBJ2-1, with TRBD2 matching over 12 bases. Looked up from germline, CDR1 is SGHVS and CDR2 is FNYEAQ. The V segment lost 5 bases and the J segment 5 bases; nucleotides outside the gene matches: 22. This CDR3 region has 21 residues. CDR3 residues: CASSPRLQTSGGHTLNNEQFF. CDR3 in DNA: TGTGCCAGCAGCCCCCGTCTCCAGACTAGCGGGGGCCACACCCTCAACAATGAGCAGTTCTTC.

The chain is built from TRBV3-1 and TRBJ2-1; TRBD1 matches 9 bases. The J segment lost 7 bases and the V segment lost 3 bases, leaving 7 bases of the junction unmatched. This CDR3 region has 15 residues. Germline assignment: CDR1 LGHDT and CDR2 YNNKEL (reference sequence). CDR3 in DNA: TGTGCCAGCAGCCACCACGGGACAGGGTGGAATGAGCAGTTCTTC. Translated: CASSHHGTGWNEQFF.

A few counts support this clonotype. CDR3 region: CASSPTDGLRHGYTF. The CDR3 nucleotides read TGTGCCAGCTCACCTACGGACGGTCTGAGGCATGGCTACACCTTC. The chain joins TRBV18 to TRBJ1-2; D not certain. The CDR3 sequence is 15 residues long. The ends were cut back, 3 bases at V and 6 bases at J, with 17 bases in the middle. The germline V gene encodes CDR1 KGHSH and CDR2 LQKENI. The full variable domain, its missing parts supplied by reference TRBV18 and TRBJ1-2, is NAGVMQNPRHLVRRRGQEARLRCSPMKGHSHVYWYRQLPEEGLKFMVYLQKENIIDESGMPKERFSAEFPKEGPSILRIQQVVRGDSAAYFCASSPTDGLRHGYTFGSGTRLTVV.

This clonotype was seen a few times. V is TRBV4-2 and J is TRBJ2-1; no definite D call. The CDR3 consists of 16 residues. Germline CDR1 is LGHNA and CDR2 is YNFKEQ. V was clipped by 3 bases and J by 0 bases, with 12 bases between them. CDR3 sequence reads: CASSHLTGNSYNEQFF. The CDR3 coding sequence is TGTGCCAGCAGCCATTTGACTGGCAACTCCTACAATGAGCAGTTCTTC.

This clonotype was seen only once. This rearrangement joins TRBV30 to TRBJ2-2, with D possibly matching TRBD1 (5 bases). This CDR3 spans 13 amino acids. Between the trimmed V and J ends, which lost 5 bases and 5 bases, there was a span of 12 bases. In germline, CDR1 is GTSNPN, CDR2 SVGIG (reference sequence). CDR3 bases: TGTGCCTGGGGACGGACACCGACCGGGGAGCTGTTTTTT. Amino acid sequence: CAWGRTPTGELFF.

In its sample, this clonotype was seen many times. The chain joins TRBV20-1 to TRBJ1-4; tentatively, D is TRBD1 (5 bases). V lost 2 bases and J lost 8, with 18 bases in between. Looked up from germline, CDR1 is DFQATT and CDR2 is SNEGSKA (reference sequence). This CDR3 has 15 residues. The DNA of the CDR3 is TGCAGTGCTAGACCCTGGCAGGGCGAGGAGGAAAAACTGTTTTTT. Residues: CSARPWQGEEEKLFF.

Comments on this clonotype: This could be a read error, since a much larger clone is one nucleotide away. CDR3 nucleotide sequence: TGCAGTGCTACAGATACTCGGATCAGCTCCTACAATGAGCGGTTCTTC. Translating it yields CSATDTRISSYNERFF. The V call is TRBV20-1, the J call TRBJ2-1, with no clear D. Germline V gene data show CDR1 as DFQATT and CDR2 as SNEGSKA (reference sequence). The CDR3 runs to 16 residues.

The table lists this clonotype with a few counts. The rearrangement joins TRBV4-1 to TRBJ2-1, with 10 bases aligning to TRBD1. Unmatched junction bases numbered 9, after V lost 4 bases and J lost 6 bases. The CDR3 has 16 amino acids. Germline CDR1 MGHRA, CDR2 YSYEKL. CDR3 DNA sequence: TGCGCCAGCAGCCGGACCTTCCGGGACAGGGGCAATGAGCAGTTCTTC. Its translation: CASSRTFRDRGNEQFF.

This clonotype occurred a few times. The V call is TRBV28, the J call TRBJ2-1; 8 nucleotides line up with TRBD2. V was clipped by 2 bases and J by 1 base; unmatched bases: 7. Germline CDR1 reads MDHEN; CDR2 reads SYDVKM. The CDR3 loop spans 17 amino acids. The DNA for the CDR3 is TGTGCCAGCAGTTTAAGCCCGGGGGGGGTATCCTACAATGAGCAGTTCTTC. Translated, it gives CASSLSPGGVSYNEQFF.

The chain employs TRBV28 and TRBJ1-1; maybe TRBD1 (6 bases). Germline CDR1 and CDR2: MDHEN and SYDVKM. CDR3 length: 11 amino acids. Deletions cut 8 bases from V and 7 bases from J, with 11 bases between. In DNA, the CDR3 is TGTGCCAGCGGGGGCAGTTATGAAGCTTTCTTT. Amino acids: CASGGSYEAFF.

This clonotype was recorded many times. The chain uses TRBV4-1 and TRBJ2-7, with D perhaps matching TRBD2 (5 bases). The CDR3 extends over 12 amino acids. Per the germline V gene, CDR1 is MGHRA and CDR2 is YSYEKL. V was pared by 3 bases and J by 10 bases, with 13 bases between. CDR3 in amino acids: CASSQPDFRQYF. DNA for the CDR3: TGCGCCAGCAGCCAGCCGGACTTTCGCCAGTACTTC.

To note about this clonotype: Just one base apart from a much larger clone, this may be a read error. J is TRBJ2-1 and V is TRBV15, with D perhaps TRBD2 (5 bases). CDR1 and CDR2 from the germline V gene are LNHNV and YYDKDF (reference sequence). The CDR3 has 15 amino acids. Trimming took off 2 bases at V and 13 bases at J, with 21 bases between the two ends. The CDR3 protein is CATSRRSTSAETQFF. The CDR3 region has the DNA TGTGCCACCAGCAGAAGGTCTACTAGTGCTGAGACCCAGTTCTTC. The variable domain in full, with the rest retrieved from reference TRBV15 and TRBJ2-1, is DAMVIQNPRYQVTQFGKPVTLSCSQTLNHNVMYWYQQKSSQAPKLLFHYYDKDFNNEADTPDNFQSRRPNTSFCFLDIRSPGLGDTAMYLCATSRRSTSAETQFFGPGTRLTVL.

V gene TRBV30 combines with J gene TRBJ2-5; D is uncertain. CDR3 size: 11 residues. Trimming left V 2 bases short and J 1 base short, with 2 bases between. Germline values: CDR1 GTSNPN, CDR2 SVGIG (reference sequence). CDR3 in DNA: TGTGCCTGGAGTCCCCAAGAGACCCAGTACTTC. Protein sequence: CAWSPQETQYF.

This sequence joins TRBV7-9 and TRBJ2-1; 7 bases fit TRBD1. The ends lost 5 bases at V and 7 bases at J; junction bases unmatched: 11. Germline CDR1 reads SEHNR; CDR2 reads FQNEAQ (reference sequence). The CDR3 contains 15 residues. Here the CDR3 reads CASSDPRQGLNEQFF. The CDR3, as DNA: TGTGCCAGCAGCGATCCCAGACAGGGATTAAATGAGCAGTTCTTC.

J is TRBJ1-1 and V is TRBV10-3; D gene uncertain. The CDR3 sequence is 14 residues long. The germline gives CDR1 ENHRY, CDR2 SYGVKD. V was cut by 6 bases and J by 3 bases, with 14 bases left in between. The chain's CDR3 is CAIRQNMGDTEAFF. In DNA form, the CDR3 reads TGTGCCATCAGGCAGAATATGGGAGACACTGAAGCTTTCTTT.

This clonotype was seen more than once but under ten times. The chain links TRBV7-3 to TRBJ2-1, with D perhaps matching TRBD2 (6 bases). Trimming removed 4 bases from V and 7 bases from J, with 14 bases in between. Germline V CDR1 and CDR2: SGHTA, FQGTGA. This CDR3 has 14 residues. In DNA form, the CDR3 reads TGTGCCAGCAGCTACGGCGGGGCGGGAAATGAGCAGTTCTTC. It yields the protein CASSYGGAGNEQFF.